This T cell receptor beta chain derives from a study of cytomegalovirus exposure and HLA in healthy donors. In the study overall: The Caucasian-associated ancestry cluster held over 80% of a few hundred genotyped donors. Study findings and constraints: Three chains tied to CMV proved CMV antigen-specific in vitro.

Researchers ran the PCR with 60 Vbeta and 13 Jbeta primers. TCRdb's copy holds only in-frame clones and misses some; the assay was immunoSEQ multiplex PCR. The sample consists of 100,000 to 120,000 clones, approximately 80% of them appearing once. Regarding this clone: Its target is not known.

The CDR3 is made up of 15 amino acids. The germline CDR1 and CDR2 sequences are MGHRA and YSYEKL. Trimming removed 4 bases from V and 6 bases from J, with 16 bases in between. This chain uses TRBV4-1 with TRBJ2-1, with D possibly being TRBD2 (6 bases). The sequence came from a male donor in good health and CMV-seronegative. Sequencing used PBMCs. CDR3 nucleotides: TGCGCCAGCAGCCTCGCCGGGAGTGTGGGCAATGAGCAGTTCTTC. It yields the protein CASSLAGSVGNEQFF.